A single T cell receptor beta chain is shown here with its context. The antigen is not known. This entry comes from a study of Ad26.COV2.S vaccination and SARS-CoV-2 variants. General study points: Total responses of T cells may have been underestimated by the analyses of TCR breadth and depth. Vaccinees reportedly had broad spike-specific CD8+ and CD4+ T cell responses.

V gave up 6 bases and J gave up 2 bases, with 13 bases separating them. This CDR3 contains 14 residues. Germline values: CDR1 MNHEY, CDR2 SVGAGI. Here immunoSEQ multiplex PCR was the method, and the copy in TCRdb shows in-frame clones only, minus some. The data contain some 190,000 clones, 87% of them singletons. This specimen was peripheral blood, taken after recovery from COVID-19. The TCR was taken from a human donor who had recovered from COVID-19. The V gene is TRBV6-5, the J gene TRBJ1-2, with D possibly TRBD1 on 5 matching bases. The CDR3 DNA is TGTGCCAGCAGGGCGCCGGACACCAACTATGGCTACACCTTC. As protein: CASRAPDTNYGYTF.